Following are 29 T cell receptor beta chains from one sample sequenced in a study of PD-1 blockade in classical Hodgkin lymphoma. All patients relapsed after autologous stem cell transplantation, and brentuximab vedotin exposure varied. Here immunoSEQ multiplex PCR was the method, and the copy in TCRdb shows in-frame clones only, minus some. This table has more than 40,000 clones, 65% to 80% appearing once. Material: peripheral blood mononuclear cells (PBMCs), obtained at baseline. Receptors originate from a human donor with classical Hodgkin lymphoma.

V is TRBV19 and J is TRBJ2-5; the D gene is possibly TRBD1 (5 bases). Gene TRBJ2-7 matches the end of the DNA better, so the J call may be wrong. CDR3 length equals 15 residues. Germline V gives CDR1 LNHDA, CDR2 SQIVND (reference sequence). Written as DNA, the CDR3 is TGTGCCAGTAGTACCATTCAGGGCGGTCCGGTCGAGCAGTACTTC. This encodes CASSTIQGGPVEQYF.

The genes are TRBV7-9 and TRBJ2-1; D is perhaps TRBD1 (6 bases). The CDR3 is 14 residues long. Germline lookup yields CDR1 SEHNR and CDR2 FQNEAQ (reference sequence). Trimming shortened V by 7 bases and J by 0 bases, and 10 bases separated the two germline ends. This CDR3 reads CASNGQSSYNEQFF. CDR3 DNA sequence: TGTGCCAGCAACGGACAGAGCTCCTACAATGAGCAGTTCTTC.

The chain couples TRBV19 to TRBJ2-7; D is undetermined. Trimming took off 3 bases at V and 2 bases at J, with 5 bases between the two ends. The CDR3 totals 12 residues. Germline V CDR1 and CDR2: LNHDA, SQIVND (reference sequence). The CDR3 loop reads CASSIIPYEQYF. In nucleotides, the CDR3 is TGTGCCAGTAGTATTATTCCCTACGAGCAGTACTTC. The variable domain in full, completed from reference TRBV19 and TRBJ2-7, reads DGGITQSPKYLFRKEGQNVTLSCEQNLNHDAMYWYRQDPGQGLRLIYYSQIVNDFQKGDIAEGYSVSREKKESFPLTVTSAQKNPTAFYLCASSIIPYEQYFGPGTRLTVT.

This clone was seen ten or more times. J is TRBJ1-2 and V is TRBV7-2, with 7 bases matching TRBD1. This CDR3 comprises 16 residues. With 0 bases clipped from V and 8 bases from J, the junction kept 12 bases outside the gene matches. Per the germline V gene, CDR1 is SGHTA and CDR2 is FQGNSA. CDR3: CASSLASTGVRLGYTF. For the CDR3, the DNA is TGTGCCAGCAGCTTAGCCTCTACAGGGGTTCGGCTCGGCTACACCTTC.

The genes are TRBV6-5 and TRBJ2-1; D tentatively reads TRBD1 or TRBD2 (5 bases each). Germline V gene data show CDR1 as MNHEY and CDR2 as SVGAGI. The CDR3 sequence is 12 residues long. V was clipped by 8 bases and J by 9 bases, with 14 bases between them. CDR3 bases: TGTGCCAGCCGGGGCCCCCCCAGTGAGCAGTTCTTC. This codes for CASRGPPSEQFF.

This clone was seen a single time. The chain employs TRBV7-9 and TRBJ1-1; D is ambiguous. Germline lookup yields CDR1 SEHNR and CDR2 FQNEAQ (reference sequence). The CDR3 is made up of 12 amino acids. The V gene lost 6 bases and the J gene lost 0 bases, with 5 bases spanning the gap. CDR3 nucleotide sequence: TGTGCCAGCAGGTTGATGAACACTGAAGCTTTCTTT. Residues: CASRLMNTEAFF.

This sequence joins TRBV6-6 and TRBJ2-7, with TRBD1 matching over 10 bases. CDR1 and CDR2 (germline): MNHNY, SVGAGI (reference sequence). This CDR3 spans 14 amino acids. V was pared by 5 bases and J by 5 bases, with 6 bases of the junction left unmatched. The CDR3 region is CASSRDRGIDEQYF. Here the CDR3 DNA reads TGTGCCAGCAGTCGGGACAGGGGAATAGACGAGCAGTACTTC.

This sequence joins TRBV7-2 and TRBJ2-1; D possibly corresponds to TRBD1 (6 bases). The CDR3 runs to 15 residues. Germline assignment: CDR1 SGHTA and CDR2 FQGNSA. The ends were cut back, 5 bases at V and 2 bases at J, with 13 bases in the middle. The CDR3 loop reads CASSRRGPTYNEQFF. The CDR3 DNA follows: TGTGCCAGCAGCCGCAGGGGCCCCACCTACAATGAGCAGTTCTTC.

The chain couples TRBV5-4 to TRBJ1-2; no definite D call. The CDR3 contains 13 residues. Germline assignment: CDR1 SGHNT and CDR2 YYREEE (reference sequence). With 4 bases removed from V and 8 bases from J, the gap between germline ends came to 15 bases. CDR3 nucleotide sequence: TGTGCCAGCAGCCAAGCCCCAGGTGAGGGCTACACCTTC. The encoded protein is CASSQAPGEGYTF.

The chain combines TRBV6-5 with TRBJ2-1; the D gene could be TRBD1 or TRBD2 (5 bases each). This CDR3 contains 15 residues. The V and J ends lost 4 bases and 5 bases respectively, with 15 bases between them. Per the germline V gene, CDR1 is MNHEY and CDR2 is SVGAGI. CDR3 sequence (DNA): TGTGCCAGCAGTTGGGACCGCGATCCAAACAATGAGCAGTTCTTC. Protein sequence: CASSWDRDPNNEQFF.

J is TRBJ2-1 and V is TRBV7-9; no clear D gene. The germline gives CDR1 SEHNR, CDR2 FQNEAQ (reference sequence). CDR3 length: 11 residues. V was clipped by 3 bases and J by 8 bases, with 5 bases between them. DNA for the CDR3: TGTGCCAGCAGCTTGGTCGATGAGCAGTTCTTC. This encodes CASSLVDEQFF.

The chain employs TRBV28 and TRBJ2-3, with a weak D call TRBD2 (5 bases). CDR3 size: 13 residues. Germline CDR1 MDHEN, CDR2 SYDVKM. V was shortened by 4 bases and J by 6 bases, with 11 bases between the two germline ends. CDR3 sequence (DNA): TGTGCCAGCAGTTACCAACCTAGCGATACGCAGTATTTT. Its translation is CASSYQPSDTQYF.

J is TRBJ1-5 and V is TRBV28, with D perhaps matching TRBD1 (5 bases). CDR1 is MDHEN, CDR2 SYDVKM, per germline. V lost 8 bases to trimming and J lost 9 bases, with 23 bases between them. The CDR3 has 15 residues. The CDR3 DNA follows: TGTGCCAGCCCCTGGGACCAATGGGACGATGGGCCCCAGCATTTT. It translates to CASPWDQWDDGPQHF.

The table lists this clone with a few counts. The chain employs TRBV6-1 and TRBJ1-5; D is undetermined. Germline V lookup: CDR1 MNHNS, CDR2 SASEGT. Trimming shortened V by 6 bases and J by 6 bases, and 6 bases separated the two germline ends. The CDR3 is 11 residues long. Written as DNA, the CDR3 is TGTGCCAGCAGGGATTTTCAGCCCCAGCATTTT. This sequence encodes CASRDFQPQHF.

The chain uses TRBV11-2 and TRBJ2-7, with D maybe TRBD1 (6 bases). The germline gives CDR1 SGHAT, CDR2 FQNNGV. Between the trimmed V and J ends, which lost 2 bases and 4 bases, there was a span of 9 bases. The CDR3 spans 13 residues. CDR3 sequence (DNA): TGTGCCAGCAGCTTATTAGGGGGATACGAGCAGTACTTC. Translated, it gives CASSLLGGYEQYF. Full variable domain (missing parts from reference TRBV11-2 and TRBJ2-7): EAGVAQSPRYKIIEKRQSVAFWCNPISGHATLYWYQQILGQGPKLLIQFQNNGVVDDSQLPKDRFSAERLKGVDSTLKIQPAKLEDSAVYLCASSLLGGYEQYFGPGTRLTVT.

There are a few counts of this clone. The chain uses TRBV15 and TRBJ2-3, with 9 bases fitting TRBD1. CDR1 and CDR2 from the germline V gene are LNHNV and YYDKDF (reference sequence). The ends lost 5 bases at V and 3 bases at J; junction bases unmatched: 12. The CDR3 is 17 amino acids. This CDR3 is CATSGENRDRATDTQYF. CDR3 coding DNA: TGTGCCACCAGCGGGGAGAACCGGGACAGGGCGACAGATACGCAGTATTTT. Full variable domain (rest looked up from reference TRBV15 and TRBJ2-3): DAMVIQNPRYQVTQFGKPVTLSCSQTLNHNVMYWYQQKSSQAPKLLFHYYDKDFNNEADTPDNFQSRRPNTSFCFLDIRSPGLGDTAMYLCATSGENRDRATDTQYFGPGTRLTVL.

The V call is TRBV12-5, the J call TRBJ1-2; 8 bases are a match to TRBD1. CDR1 is LGHNT and CDR2 is FRNRAP in the germline V gene. The length of the CDR3 is 14 residues. With V trimmed by 5 bases and J by 0 bases, 2 bases remained unmatched. The CDR3 is CASGGQGSNYGYTF. Here the CDR3 DNA reads TGTGCTAGTGGTGGACAGGGTTCTAACTATGGCTACACCTTC.

The chain's CDR3 is CASRSGLNQPQHF. Written as DNA, the CDR3 is TGTGCCAGCAGGTCGGGGTTAAACCAGCCCCAGCATTTT. This rearrangement joins TRBV6-5 to TRBJ1-5; D gene ambiguous. Germline CDR1 and CDR2: MNHEY and SVGAGI. The CDR3 length is 13 residues. Trimming stripped 6 bases from V and 7 bases from J, with 13 bases between.

The J gene is TRBJ2-3, the V gene TRBV2, with 11 bases lining up with TRBD2. CDR3 length: 15 amino acids. Losses at the gene ends were 2 bases for V and 5 bases for J; bases not matched to a gene: 3. The germline V gene encodes CDR1 SNHLY and CDR2 FYNNEI. The CDR3 loop is CASSEPGLAVDTQYF. CDR3 sequence (DNA): TGTGCCAGCAGTGAACCGGGACTAGCGGTAGATACGCAGTATTTT.

The V and J genes are TRBV7-9 and TRBJ2-6; D unclear. V lost 9 bases and J lost 5, with 20 bases in between. The length of the CDR3 is 16 residues. From germline, CDR1 is SEHNR and CDR2 FQNEAQ (reference sequence). The CDR3 nucleotides are TGTGCCAGTATTTTCAGCACCGCGGTCTGGGCCAACGTCCTGACTTTC. It codes for CASIFSTAVWANVLTF.

This clone appeared a few times. The chain uses TRBV28 and TRBJ1-2, with D uncertain. The V gene lost 3 bases and the J gene lost 0 bases, with 20 bases spanning the gap. Germline CDR1 reads MDHEN; CDR2 reads SYDVKM. This CDR3 has 18 amino acids. The CDR3 nucleotides read TGTGCCAGCAGTTTTTATGGCGGGATGTCCAATACTAACTATGGCTACACCTTC. Its protein is CASSFYGGMSNTNYGYTF.

The chain carries TRBV7-2 and TRBJ2-7; 12 positions agree with TRBD2. The CDR3 contains 14 residues. The junction had 3 bases not matched to a gene; V was cut back by 4 bases and J by 5 bases. Germline CDR1 and CDR2: SGHTA and FQGNSA. CDR3 in amino acids: CASSSGLAGHEQYF. DNA for the CDR3: TGTGCCAGCAGCTCCGGACTAGCGGGACACGAGCAGTACTTC.

The gene calls are TRBV29-1 and TRBJ2-5; the D gene is possibly TRBD2 (6 bases). The CDR3 extends over 10 amino acids. CDR1 and CDR2 from the germline V gene are SQVTM and ANQGSEA. V lost 7 bases and J lost 3, with 6 bases in between. The CDR3 DNA follows: TGCAGCGCGGGAGAAGAGACCCAGTACTTC. Translation gives CSAGEETQYF.

In its sample, this clone was seen once. Other DNA sequences in this sample translate to the same CDR3. The chain joins TRBV30 to TRBJ2-1, with unresolved D. Germline CDR1 reads GTSNPN; CDR2 reads SVGIG (reference sequence). The V and J ends lost 0 bases and 7 bases respectively, with 1 base between them. This CDR3 has 10 amino acids. The CDR3 coding sequence is TGTGCCTGGAGTGTTAATGAGCAGTTCTTC. Translation gives CAWSVNEQFF.

V usage is TRBV6-1 and J usage is TRBJ2-7; D is undetermined. CDR1 and CDR2 (germline): MNHNS, SASEGT. Deletions cut 4 bases from V and 4 bases from J, with 2 bases between. The CDR3 runs to 10 residues. The CDR3 sequence is CASSVYEQYF. In DNA, the CDR3 is TGTGCCAGCAGTGTATACGAGCAGTACTTC.

This clone has just a few counts. J is TRBJ1-5 and V is TRBV5-1, with D unclear. In germline, CDR1 is SGHRS, CDR2 YFSETQ. V was clipped by 0 bases and J by 2 bases, with 9 bases between them. This CDR3 region has 15 residues. The CDR3 protein is CASSLAGSGNQPQHF. CDR3 nucleotide sequence: TGCGCCAGCAGCTTGGCGGGGAGTGGCAATCAGCCCCAGCATTTT.

V usage is TRBV25-1 and J usage is TRBJ2-7; D ambiguous. Germline V lookup: CDR1 MGHDK, CDR2 SYGVNS. Deletions cut 3 bases from V and 3 bases from J, with 6 bases between. This CDR3 contains 12 residues. CDR3 in DNA: TGTGCCAGCAGTGACTGGAGCTACGAGCAGTACTTC. Its protein product is CASSDWSYEQYF.

This clone has a handful of counts. The rearrangement links TRBV7-3 to TRBJ2-7; 7 bases align to TRBD1. The CDR3 has 14 residues. The trim removed 1 base at V and 3 bases at J, leaving 3 bases unmatched. Germline-derived CDR1 and CDR2 are SGHTA and FQGTGA. The CDR3 spells CASSLSAGGYEQYF. CDR3 bases: TGTGCCAGCAGCTTAAGCGCAGGGGGCTACGAGCAGTACTTC. Full variable domain (rest looked up from reference TRBV7-3 and TRBJ2-7): GAGVSQTPSNKVTEKGKYVELRCDPISGHTALYWYRQSLGQGPEFLIYFQGTGAADDSGLPNDRFFAVRPEGSVSTLKIQRTERGDSAVYLCASSLSAGGYEQYFGPGTRLTVT.

The rearrangement joins TRBV7-9 to TRBJ2-6; D is unresolved. The CDR3 extends over 15 amino acids. Trimming took off 1 base at V and 2 bases at J, with 6 bases between the two ends. CDR1 and CDR2 (germline): SEHNR, FQNEAQ (reference sequence). The CDR3 spells CASSLGATGANVLTF. For the CDR3, the DNA is TGTGCCAGCAGCTTAGGTGCAACTGGGGCCAACGTCCTGACTTTC. Using reference TRBV7-9 and TRBJ2-6 for the parts outside the CDR3, the full variable domain is DTGVSQNPRHKITKRGQNVTFRCDPISEHNRLYWYRQTLGQGPEFLTYFQNEAQLEKSRLLSDRFSAERPKGSFSTLEIQRTEQGDSAMYLCASSLGATGANVLTFGAGSRLTVL.